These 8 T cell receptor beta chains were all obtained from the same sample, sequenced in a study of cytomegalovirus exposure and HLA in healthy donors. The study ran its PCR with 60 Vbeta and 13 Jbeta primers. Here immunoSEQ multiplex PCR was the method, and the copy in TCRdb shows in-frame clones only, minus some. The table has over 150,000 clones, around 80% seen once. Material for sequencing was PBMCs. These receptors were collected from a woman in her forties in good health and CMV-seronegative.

In DNA form, the CDR3 reads TGTGCCAGCAGTTACTCAGGGGGGGCCTCGGGTAATGAGCAGTTCTTC. This sequence encodes CASSYSGGASGNEQFF. The chain joins TRBV6-5 to TRBJ2-1; maybe TRBD2 (7 bases). Germline CDR1 reads MNHEY; CDR2 reads SVGAGI. Trimming took 0 bases from V and 7 from J, leaving 16 bases between them. The CDR3 sequence is 16 residues long.

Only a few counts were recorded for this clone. CDR3 in DNA: TGTGCCAGCAGCTTTGGGACAGGCTACGAGCAGTACTTC. Translation gives CASSFGTGYEQYF. The chain combines TRBV5-4 with TRBJ2-7; 8 positions agree with TRBD1. V lost 2 bases and J lost 3; bases outside the gene matches: 1. In germline, CDR1 is SGHNT, CDR2 YYREEE (reference sequence). The CDR3 is made up of 13 amino acids.

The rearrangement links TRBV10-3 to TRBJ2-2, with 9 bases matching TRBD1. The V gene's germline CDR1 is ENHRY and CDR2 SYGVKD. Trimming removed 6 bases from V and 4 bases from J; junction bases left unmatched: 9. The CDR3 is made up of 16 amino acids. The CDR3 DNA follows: TGTGCCATCAGAGGAGCCGGGACAGGGAGCACCGGGGAGCTGTTTTTT. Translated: CAIRGAGTGSTGELFF.

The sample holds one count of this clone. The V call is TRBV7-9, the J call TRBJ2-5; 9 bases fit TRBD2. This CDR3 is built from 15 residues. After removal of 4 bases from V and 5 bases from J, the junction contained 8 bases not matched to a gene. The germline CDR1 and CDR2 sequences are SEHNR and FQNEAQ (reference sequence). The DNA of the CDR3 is TGTGCCAGCAGCTCACCTAGCGGGAACGCTGAGACCCAGTACTTC. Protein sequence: CASSSPSGNAETQYF.

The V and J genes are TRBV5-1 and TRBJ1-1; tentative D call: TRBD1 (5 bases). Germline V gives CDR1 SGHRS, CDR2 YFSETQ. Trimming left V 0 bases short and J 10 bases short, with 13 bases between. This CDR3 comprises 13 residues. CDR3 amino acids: CASSLADSTRAFF. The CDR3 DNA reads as TGCGCCAGCAGCTTGGCCGACAGTACGCGAGCTTTCTTT.

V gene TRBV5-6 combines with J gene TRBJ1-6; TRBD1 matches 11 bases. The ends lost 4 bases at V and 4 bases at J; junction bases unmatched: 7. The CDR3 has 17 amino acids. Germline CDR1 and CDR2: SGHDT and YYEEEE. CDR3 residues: CASSKLGTGGYNSPLHF. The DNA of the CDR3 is TGTGCCAGCAGCAAACTCGGGACAGGGGGGTATAATTCACCCCTCCACTTT.

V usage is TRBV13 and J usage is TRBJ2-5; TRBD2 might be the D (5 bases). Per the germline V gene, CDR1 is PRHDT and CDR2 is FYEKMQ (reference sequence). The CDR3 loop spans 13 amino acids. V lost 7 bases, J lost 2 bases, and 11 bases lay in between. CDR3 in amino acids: CASNLRGQETQYF. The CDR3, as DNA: TGTGCCAGCAACCTACGGGGACAAGAGACCCAGTACTTC.

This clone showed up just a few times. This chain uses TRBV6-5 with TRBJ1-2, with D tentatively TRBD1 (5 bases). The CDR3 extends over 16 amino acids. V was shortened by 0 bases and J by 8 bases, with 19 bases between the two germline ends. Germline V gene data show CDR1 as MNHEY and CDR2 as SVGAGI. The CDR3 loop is CASSYSGQVTVRGYTF. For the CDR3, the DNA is TGTGCCAGCAGTTACTCCGGCCAGGTGACAGTCCGCGGCTACACCTTC.